The present T cell receptor (beta chain) was sequenced within a study of blood T cell repertoires in COVID-19. This clone appeared a single time. As handled by the study authors: Quantification of nucleated cells was approximated via reference gene primer amplification. Sequencing used immunoSEQ multiplex PCR; TCRdb keeps in-frame clones, though not all of them. D and trimming come from the DNA, and the V and J calls and clone size come from that table. The repertoire holds some 60,000 clones, with roughly 79% as singletons. The sequence was obtained from a human donor in a cohort sampled during active COVID-19. The sample comprised peripheral blood.

CDR3 amino acids: CATDTGLNTEAFF. In nucleotides, the CDR3 is TGTGCCACCGATACAGGTTTGAACACTGAAGCTTTCTTT. This chain connects TRBV10-3 to TRBJ1-1; D is perhaps TRBD1 (5 bases). V gave up 10 bases and J gave up 0 bases, with 12 bases separating them. CDR1 is ENHRY, CDR2 SYGVKD, per germline. This CDR3 has 13 amino acids.